Shown below are 17 T cell receptor beta chains from a single sample sequenced in a study of breast tumors, draining lymph nodes, adjacent tissues. A single record per CDR3 protein comes from TCRdb applying MiXCR to the multiplex PCR reads. The top ten clones hold roughly 1.3% of a sample with approximately 210,000 distinct CDR3 sequences, roughly 32% of them seen once. Axillary draining lymph nodes of breast cancer patients supplied the node samples. Sequenced material: axillary lymph node tissue. These receptors all stem from a female donor with breast cancer. Some clones in this sample may be carry-over from other donors' samples.

There are many counts of this clonotype. The CDR3 is CASSRQEQYF. The CDR3 nucleotides read TGTGCCAGCAGTCGACAGGAGCAGTACTTC. The genes are TRBV2 and TRBJ2-7, with D tentatively TRBD1 (5 bases). The germline CDR1 and CDR2 sequences are SNHLY and FYNNEI. V lost 5 bases and J lost 7, with 6 bases in between. The CDR3 has 10 amino acids.

V gene TRBV20-1 combines with J gene TRBJ2-7; unclear D gene. This CDR3 contains 13 residues. Trimming shortened V by 5 bases and J by 1 base, and 12 bases separated the two germline ends. From germline, CDR1 is DFQATT and CDR2 SNEGSKA (reference sequence). Here the CDR3 reads CSARVRSSYEQYF. CDR3 bases: TGCAGTGCTCGCGTCAGATCTTCCTACGAGCAGTACTTC.

On this clonotype: A much bigger clone sits one base away, suggesting this may be a read error. J is TRBJ2-5 and V is TRBV5-8, with unresolved D. The V end lost 0 bases, the J end lost 4 bases, and 7 bases lay between the germline ends. CDR3 length: 13 amino acids. Germline assignment: CDR1 SGHTS and CDR2 YDEGEE. CDR3: CASSLVGPETQYF. CDR3 DNA sequence: TGTGCCAGCAGCTTGGTGGGCCCAGAGACCCAGTACTTC. The whole variable domain, remainder taken from reference TRBV5-8 and TRBJ2-5, is EAGVTQSPTHLIKTRGQQATLRCSPISGHTSVYWYQQALGLGLQFLLWYDEGEERNRGNFPPRFSGRQFPNYSSELNVNALELEDSALYLCASSLVGPETQYFGPGTRLLVL.

J is TRBJ2-3 and V is TRBV6-2 or TRBV6-3; 9 bases fit TRBD2. CDR1 and CDR2 (germline): MNHEY, SVGEGT. CDR3 length: 14 residues. The ends lost 8 bases at V and 6 bases at J; junction bases unmatched: 9. This chain's CDR3 is CASGTSTVPDTQYF. DNA for the CDR3: TGTGCCAGCGGGACTAGCACAGTCCCCGATACGCAGTATTTT.

About this clonotype itself: At one end, the junction sequence differs from germline, possibly due to a read error. The V gene is TRBV9, the J gene TRBJ2-2, with 7 bases lining up with TRBD1. The CDR3 is 15 residues long. Germline V gene lookup returns CDR1 SGDLS and CDR2 YYNGEE. The CDR3 DNA sequence: TGTGCCAGCAGCGTAGACTCAGGGGGAAACGGGGAGCTGTTCTTT. This codes for CASSVDSGGNGELFF.

This clonotype was detected many times. CDR3 nucleotide sequence: TGCAGTGCTAGACCCCCGGGGGGAGGGGGCACAGATACGCAGTATTTT. Protein sequence: CSARPPGGGGTDTQYF. The chain joins TRBV20-1 to TRBJ2-3; 7 bases align to TRBD2. CDR3 size: 16 residues. V gave up 2 bases and J gave up 1 base; unmatched junction bases: 9. The germline gives CDR1 DFQATT, CDR2 SNEGSKA (reference sequence).

This clonotype was recorded at least ten times. This chain uses TRBV12-3 or TRBV12-4 with TRBJ2-3, with TRBD2 matching over 12 bases. The CDR3 runs 14 residues. The V and J ends lost 6 bases and 4 bases, in that order; junction bases with no gene match: 2. This CDR3 is CASRLAGGSDTQYF. DNA for the CDR3: TGTGCCAGCAGACTAGCGGGAGGCTCAGATACGCAGTATTTT.

At least ten counts were recorded for this clonotype. V usage is TRBV18 and J usage is TRBJ2-7; no firm D call. V dropped 6 bases and J dropped 1 base, with 4 bases sitting between them. Germline V gene lookup returns CDR1 KGHSH and CDR2 LQKENI. The CDR3 runs 11 residues. As DNA, the CDR3 is TGTGCCAGCTCGGGGTCCTACGAGCAGTACTTC. Amino acid sequence: CASSGSYEQYF.

Many counts were recorded for this clonotype. The chain recombines TRBV6-5 with TRBJ2-3; TRBD2 might be the D (5 bases). There are 12 residues in the CDR3. V was trimmed by 5 bases and J by 6 bases, leaving 9 bases between them. Per germline, CDR1 MNHEY and CDR2 SVGAGI. The CDR3 bases are TGTGCCAGCAGTCCCCGGAGGGATACGCAGTATTTT. Protein: CASSPRRDTQYF.

Remarks on this clonotype: The junction differs from germline at one of its ends, possibly a read error. The CDR3 sequence is CASSSGLAGELFF. The CDR3 bases are TGTGCCAGCAGCTCGGGACTAGCCGGGGAGCTGTTTTTT. This chain connects TRBV5-1 to TRBJ2-2; 8 bases fit TRBD2. The CDR3 sequence is 13 residues long. CDR1 and CDR2 from the germline V gene are SGHRS and YFSETQ. Variable domain in full (rest from reference TRBV5-1 and TRBJ2-2): KAGVTQTPRYLIKTRGQQVTLSCSPISGHRSVSWYQQTPGQGLQFLFEYFSETQRNKGNFPGRFSGRQFSNSRSEMNVSTLELGDSALYLCASSSGLAGELFFGEGSRLTVL.

This clonotype showed up many times. The chain couples TRBV2 to TRBJ2-7; D uncertain. Trimming removed 4 bases at V and 6 bases at J, with 4 bases between. This CDR3 contains 10 residues. Germline CDR1 is SNHLY and CDR2 is FYNNEI. The CDR3 spells CASSVIEQYF. The CDR3 DNA sequence: TGTGCCAGCAGTGTGATCGAGCAGTACTTC.

At least ten counts were recorded for this clonotype. J is TRBJ2-7 and V is TRBV10-3, with 10 nucleotides matching TRBD1. J was trimmed by 4 bases and V by 8 bases; bases with no gene match: 5. The CDR3 totals 13 residues. Germline-derived CDR1 and CDR2 are ENHRY and SYGVKD. The CDR3 coding sequence is TGTGCCATCGGAAAGGGACAGGGGTACGAGCAGTACTTC. It yields the protein CAIGKGQGYEQYF.

There are many counts of this clonotype. The J gene is TRBJ1-2, the V gene TRBV2, with 8 nucleotides matching TRBD1. V was clipped by 4 bases and J by 0 bases; unmatched bases: 7. The CDR3 sequence is 16 residues long. Germline V gene sequence: CDR1 SNHLY, CDR2 FYNNEI. This CDR3 is CASSAYTGGANYGYTF. In nucleotides, the CDR3 is TGTGCCAGCAGTGCTTATACAGGGGGAGCTAACTATGGCTACACCTTC.

This clonotype was recorded many times. V usage is TRBV20-1 and J usage is TRBJ2-7, with TRBD1 matching 7 bases. This CDR3 region has 13 residues. Trimming took 3 bases from V and 3 from J; bases not matched to a gene: 5. CDR1 and CDR2 (germline): DFQATT, SNEGSKA (reference sequence). The CDR3 protein is CSARDRSNYEQYV. DNA of the CDR3: TGCAGTGCTAGGGACAGGTCGAACTACGAGCAGTACGTC.

This clonotype was counted between two and nine times. The chain employs TRBV5-4 and TRBJ2-6, with 8 bases matching TRBD1. V shed 4 bases and J 4 bases; nucleotides not matched to a gene: 7. The germline V gene has CDR1 SGHNT and CDR2 YYREEE (reference sequence). The CDR3 is 16 amino acids. In nucleotides, the CDR3 is TGTGCCAGCAGCCCGGGACAGGCAGCAGGGGCCAACGTCCTGACTTTC. Protein product: CASSPGQAAGANVLTF.

This clonotype was observed a handful of times. Possible read error: a much larger clone is one base away. CDR3 sequence (DNA): TGTGCCAGCCGGGGAGGGCGGGACTACGGGCAGTACTTC. Its protein product is CASRGGRDYGQYF. The chain couples TRBV6-2 or TRBV6-3 to TRBJ2-7; TRBD2 matches 7 bases. The CDR3 totals 13 residues. Germline CDR1 MNHEY, CDR2 SVGEGT.

On this clonotype: An end of the junction does not agree with germline; a read error may underlie this. The V call is TRBV20-1, the J call TRBJ1-5; D remains ambiguous. CDR3 length: 12 residues. Germline CDR1 is DFQATT and CDR2 is SNEGSKA (reference sequence). The CDR3 DNA reads as TGCAGTGCTAGATCTCGCGGGAGGCCCAAGCATTTT. It yields the protein CSARSRGRPKHF.